The rows below give T cell receptor beta chains drawn from one sample of a study of cytomegalovirus exposure and HLA in healthy donors. Generated by immunoSEQ multiplex PCR, the TCRdb table keeps only in-frame clones and is missing some. This sample carries approximately 47,000 clones, with around 17% going to the ten biggest clones. The sequenced material came from PBMCs. All receptors come from a male donor in good health and CMV-seronegative. Each CDR3 is given with its conserved first and last residue. A D gene is named only where the DNA matches it firmly.

TRBJ2-6 - TRBV7-9 TGTGCCAGCAGCCACATCCCTTATGACTTACCTGGGGCCAACGTCCTGACTTTC CASSHIPYDLPGANVLTF
TRBJ2-5 TRBD1 TRBV6-6 TGTGCCAGCAGTACCGGCTCCGGGACAGTTGAGACCCAGTACTTC CASSTGSGTVETQYF
TRBJ2-5 - TRBV9 TGTGCCAGCAGCGTAGTGGGGAGTCAAGAGACCCAGTACTTC CASSVVGSQETQYF
TRBJ1-6 - TRBV9 TGTGCCAGCAGCGTAGCAGGGGATAATTCACCCCTCCACTTT CASSVAGDNSPLHF
TRBJ2-7 - TRBV7-2 TGTGCCAGCAGCTTAGCGCTATCCGGGGTGAGCGAGCAGTACTTC CASSLALSGVSEQYF
TRBJ2-1 - TRBV30 TGTGCCCGGACCGTTTACAATGAGCAGTTCTTC CARTVYNEQFF
TRBJ2-7 - TRBV15 TGTGCCACCAGCAGAGATCCCGTCAGCTCCTACGAGCAGTACTTC CATSRDPVSSYEQYF
TRBJ2-7 - TRBV30 TGTGCCTGGAGTGTAACCCAGGGTTTCGAGCAGTACTTC CAWSVTQGFEQYF
TRBJ2-7 TRBD2 TRBV19 TGTGCCAGCGAGGGGCCCAGCGGGAGCGAGCAGTACTTC CASEGPSGSEQYF
TRBJ2-1 - TRBV29-1 TGCAGCGTTGAAGATAGCCAAGGGAGCTCCTACAATGAGCAGTTCTTC CSVEDSQGSSYNEQFF
TRBJ2-3 - TRBV18 TGTGCCAGCCGGGGGGCTCGCACAGATACGCAGTATTTT CASRGARTDTQYF
TRBJ1-6 - TRBV19 TGTGCCAGTAGCGTGGCGGGCGACGGTGGGGTTCCCCTCCACTTT CASSVAGDGGVPLHF
TRBJ1-1 - TRBV11-1 TGTGCCAGCAGCTTAGGGAAGTTTAGCTACGGCACTGAAGCTTTCTTT CASSLGKFSYGTEAFF
TRBJ1-1 - TRBV5-1 TGCGCCAGCACCAACAGGGTGAACACTGAAGCTTTCTTT CASTNRVNTEAFF
TRBJ2-7 - TRBV7-6 TGTGCCAGCAGCTTAGCGGGGGGTCAGGACGAGCAGTACTTC CASSLAGGQDEQYF
TRBJ1-6 - TRBV18 TGTGCCAGCTCACCCCCTTCTACAGGAGCCCTCCACTTT CASSPPSTGALHF
TRBJ1-1 - TRBV4-3 TGCGCCAGCAGCCAAGGGAATCAGGAGGGGATGAACACTGAAGCTTTCTTT CASSQGNQEGMNTEAFF
TRBJ1-2 TRBD1 TRBV6-6 TGTGCCAGCAGCGGGACAGGGCATCACTATGGCTACACCTTC CASSGTGHHYGYTF
TRBJ2-3 - TRBV7-9 TGTGCCAGCACCGCACAGGATACGCAGTATTTT CASTAQDTQYF
TRBJ1-2 TRBD1 TRBV6-4 TGTGCCAGCAGTGTTACTCCACAGGGGGTCGATGGCTACACCTTC CASSVTPQGVDGYTF
TRBJ2-4 TRBD2 TRBV9 TGTGCCAGCAGCGCCGGGAGGCAGGGTGGTGCCATTCAGTACTTC CASSAGRQGGAIQYF
TRBJ2-3 - TRBV5-1 TGCGCCAGCAGCTTGGAGACCCGGAGGACAGATACGCAGTATTTT CASSLETRRTDTQYF
TRBJ1-5 - TRBV4-3 TGCGCCAGCAGCCAAGAAGAGGATCCCAATCAGCCCCAGCATTTT CASSQEEDPNQPQHF
TRBJ1-6 - TRBV5-4 TGTGCCAGCAGCTTGGCCCAGGCAGCCTCACCCCTCCACTTT CASSLAQAASPLHF
TRBJ2-4 - TRBV7-9 TGTGCCAGCAGCTTAGACGGTAGCGGCGATCGTCAGTACTTC CASSLDGSGDRQYF
TRBJ2-7 - TRBV18 TGTGCCAGCTCACCAGGTCAAGGGGGAGCCTACGAGCAGTACTTC CASSPGQGGAYEQYF